The source of this TCR beta chain is a study of beta chain features in type 1 diabetes (dated by TCRdb to the late 2010s). About the study as a whole: Mean age, gender distribution, total cell number and subset yield were not different between patients and healthy donors. Across all samples, approximately 100 million sorted cells were examined, and cell number per subset correlated strongly with RNA yield. The study compared TCRB repertoires of sorted circulating CD4+ T cell subsets between recently diagnosed type 1 diabetes patients and matched healthy donors. Whereas all 30 or so donors provided naive and central memory subsets, regulatory and stem cell-like memory subsets were isolated from just 8 patients and about 8 healthy donors. What the study reported, not specific to this receptor: Because cDNA was sequenced instead of genomic DNA, highly expressing activated cells could be over-represented, though the groups showed no difference in activation or CD3 levels. Naive, central memory and regulatory TCRB repertoires appeared to be more similar among patients than among healthy donors. Type 1 diabetes patients showed a moderate but significant shortening of TCRB CDR3 length in all four CD4+ subsets. At VDJ recombination sites, type 1 diabetes patients had fewer insertions and more deleted nucleotides, which implies abnormalities in thymic rearrangement. PCR might favor shorter templates, but patient and control samples were amplified and corrected together, so any skew would affect both groups equally. HLA sub-analyses involved small numbers of individuals, so any influence of HLA type on TCRB rearrangement remained unresolved.

Each donor gave one peripheral blood draw, averaging around 0.11 L, which was collected into heparinised tubes. Using a panel that included CD45RO, CCR7, CD25, CD127, CD95 and CD27, naive, central memory, regulatory and stem cell-like memory CD4+ T cells were sorted on a BD FACSAria II. All sorted populations exceeded 95% purity. PBMCs were isolated right away by Lymphoprep density gradient centrifugation and were stained directly, without culture. Samples were stained and sorted in pairs, with one healthy donor and one patient per experiment, so that batch effects were minimized. The High Capacity cDNA Reverse Transcription Kit was used to reverse transcribe all of the isolated RNA, meaning that expressed TCRB transcripts were what got sequenced. Naive, central memory and regulatory T cell samples underwent deep immunoSEQ sequencing, averaging around 3.9 million total reads per sample. Sorted cells were lysed in RLT buffer and RNA was extracted with DNase-treated RNeasy Micro or Mini kits, depending on cell number. Each cell subset was processed separately to prevent cross-contamination, with patient and healthy donor samples processed together. Using the immunoSEQ multiplex PCR, TCRB sequences were amplified from cDNA into 87-bp fragments spanning the CDR3 region. Amplicons were sequenced on the Illumina HiSeq platform. Per the authors' processing: PCR bias was computationally corrected using synthetic template baselines, reads within Hamming distance 2 were collapsed, and singletons that could not be merged were discarded. By aligning reads against IMGT, V, D and J genes, CDR3 length, and insertions or deletions at six rearrangement sites were assigned. Within each subset, clonotype counts were normalized to sorted cell number, after which true diversity and Gini coefficients were computed with the tcR R package. The overlap coefficient, calculated on TCRB nucleotide sequences, was used to measure repertoire sharing. Held by TCRdb, this immuneACCESS table contains in-frame sequences only and omits some clones. Under half of the omission traces to an unresolved V gene where checked; the cause of the rest is unknown. That table supplies the V and J calls and clone size; D and trimming were determined from the DNA. For this sample the table gives 200,000 to 300,000 clones, of which 27% were detected only once. The ten top clones hold under 5% of the sample.

CDR1 and CDR2 are drawn from the germline V gene: SGHTA, FQGNSA. Relative to germline, V is 1 base shorter and J is 6 bases shorter, with 13 bases between their ends. Including the terminal cysteine and phenylalanine, the CDR3 comprises 14 residues. Only CDR3 DNA is held: 42 bases, read in frame from base 1. With regard to this clone: Its antigen is unknown. Base quality data are lacking; no much larger clone is found one base away.

The TCR comes from a man younger than 45 in good health. Sequenced: central memory CD4+ T cells from blood. Recombination linked TRBV7-2 to TRBJ2-7, with TRBD2 perhaps the D gene, on 5 matching bases. The DNA sequence is given as TGTGCCAGCAGCTTAGGGCAGGCAGGAGGCGAGCAGTACTTC. Its protein reads: CASSLGQAGGEQYF. With all but the CDR3 taken from the reference TRBV7-2 and TRBJ2-7 genes, the full variable domain is: GAGVSQSPSNKVTEKGKDVELRCDPISGHTALYWYRQSLGQGLEFLIYFQGNSAPDKSGLPSDRFSAERTGGSVSTLTIQRTQQEDSAVYLCASSLGQAGGEQYFGPGTRLTVT.